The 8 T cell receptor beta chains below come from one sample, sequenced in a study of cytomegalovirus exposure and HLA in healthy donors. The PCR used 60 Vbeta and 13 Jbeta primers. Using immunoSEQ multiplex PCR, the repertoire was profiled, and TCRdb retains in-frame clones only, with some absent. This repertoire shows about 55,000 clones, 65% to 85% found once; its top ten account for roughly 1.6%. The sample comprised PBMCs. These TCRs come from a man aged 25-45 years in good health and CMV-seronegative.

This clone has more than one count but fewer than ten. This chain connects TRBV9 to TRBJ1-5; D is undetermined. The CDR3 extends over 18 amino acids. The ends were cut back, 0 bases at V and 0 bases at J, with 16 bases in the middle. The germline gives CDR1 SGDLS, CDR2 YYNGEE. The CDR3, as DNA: TGTGCCAGCAGCGTAGAACAGCGGGAACTATATAGCAATCAGCCCCAGCATTTT. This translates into CASSVEQRELYSNQPQHF.

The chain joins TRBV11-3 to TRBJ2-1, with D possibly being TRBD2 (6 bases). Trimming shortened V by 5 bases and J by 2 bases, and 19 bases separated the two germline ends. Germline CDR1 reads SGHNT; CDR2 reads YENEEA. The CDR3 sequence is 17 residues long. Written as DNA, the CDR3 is TGTGCCAGCAGCACCCGGACGGTAGCGGTTACCTACAATGAGCAGTTCTTC. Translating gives CASSTRTVAVTYNEQFF.

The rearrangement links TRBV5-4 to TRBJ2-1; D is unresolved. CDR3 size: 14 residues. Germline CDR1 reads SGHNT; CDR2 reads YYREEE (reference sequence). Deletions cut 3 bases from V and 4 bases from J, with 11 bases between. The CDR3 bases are TGTGCCAGCAGCTCGGTACAGCCATACAATGAGCAGTTCTTC. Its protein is CASSSVQPYNEQFF.

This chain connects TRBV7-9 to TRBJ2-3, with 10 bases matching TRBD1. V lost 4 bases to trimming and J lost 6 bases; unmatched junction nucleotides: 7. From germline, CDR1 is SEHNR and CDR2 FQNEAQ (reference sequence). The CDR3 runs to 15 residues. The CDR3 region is CASSSSGTGEDTQYF. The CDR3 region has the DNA TGTGCCAGCAGCTCAAGCGGGACAGGGGAGGATACGCAGTATTTT.

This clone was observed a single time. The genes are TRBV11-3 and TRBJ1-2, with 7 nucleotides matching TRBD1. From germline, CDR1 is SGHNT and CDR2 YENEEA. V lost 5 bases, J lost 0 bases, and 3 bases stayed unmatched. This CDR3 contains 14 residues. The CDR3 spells CASSPGGANYGYTF. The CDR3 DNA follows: TGTGCCAGCAGCCCAGGGGGAGCTAACTATGGCTACACCTTC.

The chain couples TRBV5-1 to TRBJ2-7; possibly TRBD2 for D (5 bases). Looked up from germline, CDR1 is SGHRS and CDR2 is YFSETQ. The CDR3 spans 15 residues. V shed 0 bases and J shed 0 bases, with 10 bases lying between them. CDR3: CASSLGPGLSYEQYF. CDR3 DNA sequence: TGCGCCAGCAGCTTGGGGCCAGGACTCTCCTACGAGCAGTACTTC.

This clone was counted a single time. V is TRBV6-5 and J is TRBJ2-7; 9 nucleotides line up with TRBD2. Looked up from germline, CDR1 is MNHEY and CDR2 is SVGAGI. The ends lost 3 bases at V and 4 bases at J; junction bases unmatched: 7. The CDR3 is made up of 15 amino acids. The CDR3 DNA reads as TGTGCCAGCAGTTATTCGCCGGGACTAGCATACGAGCAGTACTTC. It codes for CASSYSPGLAYEQYF.

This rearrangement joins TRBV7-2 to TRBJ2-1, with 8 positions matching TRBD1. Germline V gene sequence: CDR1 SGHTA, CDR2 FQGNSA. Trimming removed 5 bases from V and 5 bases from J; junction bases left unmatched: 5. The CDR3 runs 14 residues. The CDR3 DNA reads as TGTGCCAGCAGCCCCGGACAGGGTCACAATGAGCAGTTCTTC. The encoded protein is CASSPGQGHNEQFF.